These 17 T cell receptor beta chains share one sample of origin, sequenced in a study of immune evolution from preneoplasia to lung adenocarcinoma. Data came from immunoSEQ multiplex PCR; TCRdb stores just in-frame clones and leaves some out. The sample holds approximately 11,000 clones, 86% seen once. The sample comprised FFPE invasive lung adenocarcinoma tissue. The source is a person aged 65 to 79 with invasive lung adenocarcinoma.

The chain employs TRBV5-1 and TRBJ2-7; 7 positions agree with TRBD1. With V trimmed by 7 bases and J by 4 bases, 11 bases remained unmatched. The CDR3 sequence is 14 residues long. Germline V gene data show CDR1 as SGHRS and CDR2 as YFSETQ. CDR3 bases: TGCGCCAGCTTCAGGGACAGCCAGCCATACGAGCAGTACTTC. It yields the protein CASFRDSQPYEQYF.

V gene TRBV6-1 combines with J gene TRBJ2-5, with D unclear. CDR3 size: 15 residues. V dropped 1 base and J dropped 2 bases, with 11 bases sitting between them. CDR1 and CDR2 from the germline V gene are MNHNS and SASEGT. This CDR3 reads CASSEGVRRQETQYF. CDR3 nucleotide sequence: TGTGCCAGCAGTGAAGGGGTGAGAAGACAAGAGACCCAGTACTTC.

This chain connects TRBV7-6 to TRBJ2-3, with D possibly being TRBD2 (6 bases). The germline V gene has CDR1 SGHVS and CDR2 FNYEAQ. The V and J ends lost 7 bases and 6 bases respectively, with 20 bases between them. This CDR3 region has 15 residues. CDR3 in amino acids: CASTSSTSGVDTQYF. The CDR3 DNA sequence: TGTGCCAGCACCTCCAGCACTTCGGGGGTGGATACGCAGTATTTT.

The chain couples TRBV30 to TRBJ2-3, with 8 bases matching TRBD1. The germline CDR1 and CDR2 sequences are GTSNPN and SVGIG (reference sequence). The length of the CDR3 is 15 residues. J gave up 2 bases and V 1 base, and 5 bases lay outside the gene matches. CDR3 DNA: TGTGCCTGGAGTGGGTCAGGGGGCGTCACAGATACGCAGTATTTT. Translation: CAWSGSGGVTDTQYF.

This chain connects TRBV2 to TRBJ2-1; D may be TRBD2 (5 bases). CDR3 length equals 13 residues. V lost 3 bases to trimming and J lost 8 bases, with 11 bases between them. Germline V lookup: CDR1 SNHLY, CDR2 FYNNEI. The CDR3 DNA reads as TGTGCCAGCAGTGACCAAGGACTGGATGAGCAGTTCTTC. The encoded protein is CASSDQGLDEQFF.

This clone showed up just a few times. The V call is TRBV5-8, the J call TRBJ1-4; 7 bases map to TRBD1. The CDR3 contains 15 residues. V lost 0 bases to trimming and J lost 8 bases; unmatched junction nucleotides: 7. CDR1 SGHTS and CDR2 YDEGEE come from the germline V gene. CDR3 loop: CASSLGQGSGEKLFF. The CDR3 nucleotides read TGTGCCAGCAGCTTGGGACAGGGATCCGGGGAAAAACTGTTTTTT.

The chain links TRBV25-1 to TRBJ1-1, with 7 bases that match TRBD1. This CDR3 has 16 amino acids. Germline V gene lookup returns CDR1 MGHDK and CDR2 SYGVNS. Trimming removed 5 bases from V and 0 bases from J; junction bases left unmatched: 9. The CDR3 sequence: CASSQSQGGMNTEAFF. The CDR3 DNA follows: TGTGCCAGCAGTCAATCTCAGGGGGGGATGAACACTGAAGCTTTCTTT.

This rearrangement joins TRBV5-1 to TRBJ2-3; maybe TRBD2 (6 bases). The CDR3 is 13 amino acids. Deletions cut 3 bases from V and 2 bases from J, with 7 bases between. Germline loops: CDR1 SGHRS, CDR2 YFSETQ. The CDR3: CASSWTNTDTQYF. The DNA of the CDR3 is TGCGCCAGCAGCTGGACTAACACAGATACGCAGTATTTT.

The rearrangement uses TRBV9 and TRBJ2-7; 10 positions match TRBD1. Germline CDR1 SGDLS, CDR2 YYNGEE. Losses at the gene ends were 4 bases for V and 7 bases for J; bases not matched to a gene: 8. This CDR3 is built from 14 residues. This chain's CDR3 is CASSTGTGVREQYF. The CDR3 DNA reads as TGTGCCAGCAGCACCGGGACAGGGGTGAGGGAGCAGTACTTC.

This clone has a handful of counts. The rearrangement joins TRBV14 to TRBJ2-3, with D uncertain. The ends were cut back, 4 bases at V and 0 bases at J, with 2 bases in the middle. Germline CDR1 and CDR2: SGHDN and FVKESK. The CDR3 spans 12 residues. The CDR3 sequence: CASSLSTDTQYF. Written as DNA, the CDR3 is TGTGCCAGCAGCCTTAGCACAGATACGCAGTATTTT.

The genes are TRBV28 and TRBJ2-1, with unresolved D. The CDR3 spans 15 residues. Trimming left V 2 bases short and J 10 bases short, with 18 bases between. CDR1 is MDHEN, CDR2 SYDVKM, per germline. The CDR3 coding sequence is TGTGCCAGCAGTTTACTATTAGGGAAATCGAGGGAGCAGTTCTTC. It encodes CASSLLLGKSREQFF.

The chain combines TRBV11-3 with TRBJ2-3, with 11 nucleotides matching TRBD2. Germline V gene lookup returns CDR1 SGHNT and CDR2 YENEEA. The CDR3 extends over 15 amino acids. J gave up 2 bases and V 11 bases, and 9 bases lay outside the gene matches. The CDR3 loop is CAGGWTSGHTDTQYF. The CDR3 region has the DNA TGTGCCGGGGGCTGGACTAGCGGGCACACAGATACGCAGTATTTT. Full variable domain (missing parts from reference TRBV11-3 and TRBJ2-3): EAGVVQSPRYKIIEKKQPVAFWCNPISGHNTLYWYLQNLGQGPELLIRYENEEAVDDSQLPKDRFSAERLKGVDSTLKIQPAELGDSAVYLCAGGWTSGHTDTQYFGPGTRLTVL.

The CDR3 sequence is CASSPGDQPQHF. The CDR3 DNA reads as TGTGCCAGCAGTCCTGGGGATCAGCCCCAGCATTTT. J is TRBJ1-5 and V is TRBV28; D is undetermined. The germline V gene encodes CDR1 MDHEN and CDR2 SYDVKM. This CDR3 contains 12 residues. Trimming stripped 5 bases from V and 5 bases from J, with 7 bases between.

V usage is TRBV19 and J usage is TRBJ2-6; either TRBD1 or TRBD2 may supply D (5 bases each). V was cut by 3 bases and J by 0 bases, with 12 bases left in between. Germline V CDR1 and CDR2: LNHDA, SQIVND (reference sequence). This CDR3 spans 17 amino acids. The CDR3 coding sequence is TGTGCCAGTAGTATGGGGGAGACAAACTCTGGGGCCAACGTCCTGACTTTC. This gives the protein CASSMGETNSGANVLTF.

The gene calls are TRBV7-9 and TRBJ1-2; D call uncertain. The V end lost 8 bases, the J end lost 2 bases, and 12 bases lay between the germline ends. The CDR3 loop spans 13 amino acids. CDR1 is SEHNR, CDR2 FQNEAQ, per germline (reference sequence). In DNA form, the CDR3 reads TGTGCCAGCGCGGGCGAGGGCAACTATGGCTACACCTTC. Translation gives CASAGEGNYGYTF.

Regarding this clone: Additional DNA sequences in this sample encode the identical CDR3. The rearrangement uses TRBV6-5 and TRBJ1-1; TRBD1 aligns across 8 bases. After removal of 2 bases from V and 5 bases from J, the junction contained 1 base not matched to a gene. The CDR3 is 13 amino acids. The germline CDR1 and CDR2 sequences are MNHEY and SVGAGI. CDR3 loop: CASSYGQGTEAFF. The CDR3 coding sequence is TGTGCCAGCAGTTACGGACAGGGTACTGAAGCTTTCTTT.

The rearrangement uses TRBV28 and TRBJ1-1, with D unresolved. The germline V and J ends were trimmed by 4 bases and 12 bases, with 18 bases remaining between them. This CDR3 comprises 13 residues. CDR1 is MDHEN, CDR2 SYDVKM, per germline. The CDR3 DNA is TGTGCCAGCAGTTCCCCCTTTATCCCTACGACTTTCTTT. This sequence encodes CASSSPFIPTTFF.